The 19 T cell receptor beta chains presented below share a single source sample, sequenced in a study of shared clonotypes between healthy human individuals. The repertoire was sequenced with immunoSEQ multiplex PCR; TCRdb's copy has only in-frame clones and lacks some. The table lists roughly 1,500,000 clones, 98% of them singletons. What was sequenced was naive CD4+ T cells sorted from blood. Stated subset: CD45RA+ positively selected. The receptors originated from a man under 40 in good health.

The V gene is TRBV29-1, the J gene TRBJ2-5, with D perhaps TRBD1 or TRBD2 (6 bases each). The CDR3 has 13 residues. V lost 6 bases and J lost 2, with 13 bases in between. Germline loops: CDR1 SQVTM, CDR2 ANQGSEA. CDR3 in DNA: TGCAGCGTAGGGGGGACCGTACAAGAGACCCAGTACTTC. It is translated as CSVGGTVQETQYF.

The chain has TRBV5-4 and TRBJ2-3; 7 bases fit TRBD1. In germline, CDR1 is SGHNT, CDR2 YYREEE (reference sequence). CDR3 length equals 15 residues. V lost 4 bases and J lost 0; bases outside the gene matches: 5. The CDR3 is CASSGDRASTDTQYF. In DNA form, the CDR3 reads TGTGCCAGCAGCGGCGACAGGGCGAGCACAGATACGCAGTATTTT.

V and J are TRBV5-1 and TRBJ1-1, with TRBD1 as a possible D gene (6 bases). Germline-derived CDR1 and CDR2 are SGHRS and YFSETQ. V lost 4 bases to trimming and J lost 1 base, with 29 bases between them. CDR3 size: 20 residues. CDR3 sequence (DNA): TGCGCCAGCAGCCTGAACCCTTGGGCGGGGGGCACGGCAAAGAACACTGAAGCTTTCTTT. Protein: CASSLNPWAGGTAKNTEAFF.

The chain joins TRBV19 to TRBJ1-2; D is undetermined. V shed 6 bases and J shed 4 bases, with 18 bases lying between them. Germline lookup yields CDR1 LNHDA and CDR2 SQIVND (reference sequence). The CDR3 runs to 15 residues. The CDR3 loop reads CASSLLWSESYGYTF. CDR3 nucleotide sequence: TGTGCCAGTAGCCTACTGTGGAGTGAAAGCTATGGCTACACCTTC.

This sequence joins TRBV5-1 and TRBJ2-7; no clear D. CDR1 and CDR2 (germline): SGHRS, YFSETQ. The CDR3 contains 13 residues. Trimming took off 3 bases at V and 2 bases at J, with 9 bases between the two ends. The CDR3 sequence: CASSSAVAYEQYF. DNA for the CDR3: TGCGCCAGCAGCTCTGCCGTAGCCTACGAGCAGTACTTC.

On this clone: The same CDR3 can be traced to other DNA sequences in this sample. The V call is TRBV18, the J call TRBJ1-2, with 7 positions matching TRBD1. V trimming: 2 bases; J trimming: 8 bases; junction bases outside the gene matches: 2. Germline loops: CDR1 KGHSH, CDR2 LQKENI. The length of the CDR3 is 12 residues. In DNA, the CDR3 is TGTGCCAGCTCACCAGCAGGGGGAGGCTACACCTTC. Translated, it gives CASSPAGGGYTF. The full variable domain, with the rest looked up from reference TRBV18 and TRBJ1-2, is NAGVMQNPRHLVRRRGQEARLRCSPMKGHSHVYWYRQLPEEGLKFMVYLQKENIIDESGMPKERFSAEFPKEGPSILRIQQVVRGDSAAYFCASSPAGGGYTFGSGTRLTVV.

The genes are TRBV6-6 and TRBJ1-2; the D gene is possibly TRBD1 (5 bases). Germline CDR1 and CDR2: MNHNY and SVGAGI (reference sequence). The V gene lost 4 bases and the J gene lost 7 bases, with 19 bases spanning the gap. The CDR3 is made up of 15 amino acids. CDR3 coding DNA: TGTGCCAGCAGTTCTGGCAATAGGGGAGGAGCTGGCTACACCTTC. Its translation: CASSSGNRGGAGYTF.

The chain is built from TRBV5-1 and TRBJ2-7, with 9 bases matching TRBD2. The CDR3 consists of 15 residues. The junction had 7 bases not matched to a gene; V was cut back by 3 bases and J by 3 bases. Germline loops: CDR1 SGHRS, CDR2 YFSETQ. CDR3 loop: CASSYGTSLGYEQYF. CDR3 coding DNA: TGCGCCAGCAGCTACGGGACTAGCTTGGGCTACGAGCAGTACTTC.

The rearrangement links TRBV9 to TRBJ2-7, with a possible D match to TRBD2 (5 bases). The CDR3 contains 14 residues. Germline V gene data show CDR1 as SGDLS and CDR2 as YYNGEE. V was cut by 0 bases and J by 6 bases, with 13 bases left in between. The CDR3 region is CASSVGSDLFEQYF. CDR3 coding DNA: TGTGCCAGCAGCGTAGGTTCGGACTTATTCGAGCAGTACTTC.

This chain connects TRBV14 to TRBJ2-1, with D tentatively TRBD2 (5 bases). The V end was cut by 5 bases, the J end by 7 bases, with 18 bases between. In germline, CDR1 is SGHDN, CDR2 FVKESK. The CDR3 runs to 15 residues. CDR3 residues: CASSYRDRAANEQFF. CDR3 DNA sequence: TGTGCCAGCAGCTATCGGGATAGGGCGGCAAATGAGCAGTTCTTC.

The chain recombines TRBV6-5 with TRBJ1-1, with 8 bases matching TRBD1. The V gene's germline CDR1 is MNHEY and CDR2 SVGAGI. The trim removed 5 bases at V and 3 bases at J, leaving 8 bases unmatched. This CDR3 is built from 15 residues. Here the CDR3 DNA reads TGTGCCAGCAGTCCCCCGACAGGGGCGGACACTGAAGCTTTCTTT. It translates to CASSPPTGADTEAFF.

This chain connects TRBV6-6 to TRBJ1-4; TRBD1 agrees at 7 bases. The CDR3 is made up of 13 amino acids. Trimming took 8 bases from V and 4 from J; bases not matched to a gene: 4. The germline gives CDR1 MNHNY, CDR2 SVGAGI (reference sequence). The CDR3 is CASLRGDNEKLFF. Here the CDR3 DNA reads TGTGCCAGCCTCAGGGGGGATAATGAAAAACTGTTTTTT.

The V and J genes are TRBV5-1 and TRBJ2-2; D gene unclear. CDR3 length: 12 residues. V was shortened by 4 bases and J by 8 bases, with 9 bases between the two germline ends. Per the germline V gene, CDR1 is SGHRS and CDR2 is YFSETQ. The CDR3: CASSQTLGELFF. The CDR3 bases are TGCGCCAGCAGCCAAACCCTAGGGGAGCTGTTTTTT.

The CDR3 DNA sequence: TGTGCCAGCAGCCCCCGCGGGCGGGGGGCGGACTATGGCTACACCTTC. This sequence encodes CASSPRGRGADYGYTF. J is TRBJ1-2 and V is TRBV9, with D possibly being TRBD1 (6 bases). The germline V and J ends were trimmed by 4 bases and 3 bases, with 19 bases remaining between them. The CDR3 loop spans 16 amino acids. CDR1 is SGDLS, CDR2 YYNGEE, per germline.

The CDR3 sequence is CASTLTGPAYEQYF. CDR3 nucleotides: TGTGCCAGCACCCTGACAGGTCCCGCATACGAGCAGTACTTC. The chain carries TRBV28 and TRBJ2-7; maybe TRBD1 (6 bases). This CDR3 is 14 amino acids long. Germline V gives CDR1 MDHEN, CDR2 SYDVKM. The germline V and J ends were trimmed by 7 bases and 4 bases, with 17 bases remaining between them.

In DNA form, the CDR3 reads TGTGCCAGCAGCAGGACTAGCAGACCCGGCACAGATACGCAGTATTTT. Translating gives CASSRTSRPGTDTQYF. V gene TRBV5-6 combines with J gene TRBJ2-3, with 8 positions matching TRBD2. There are 16 residues in the CDR3. Germline lookup yields CDR1 SGHDT and CDR2 YYEEEE. V was clipped by 4 bases and J by 1 base; unmatched bases: 8.

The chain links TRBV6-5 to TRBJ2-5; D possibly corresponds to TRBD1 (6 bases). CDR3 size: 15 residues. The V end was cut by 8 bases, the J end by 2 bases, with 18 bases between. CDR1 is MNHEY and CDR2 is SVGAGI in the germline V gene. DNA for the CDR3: TGTGCCAGCGCGGGCGTTATGACAGGACAAGAGACCCAGTACTTC. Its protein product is CASAGVMTGQETQYF.

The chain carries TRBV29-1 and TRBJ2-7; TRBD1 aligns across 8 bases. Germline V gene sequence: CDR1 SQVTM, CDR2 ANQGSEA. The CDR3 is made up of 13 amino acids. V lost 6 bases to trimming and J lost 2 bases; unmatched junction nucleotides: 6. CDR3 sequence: CSVPKTGAYEQYF. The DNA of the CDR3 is TGCAGCGTCCCAAAGACAGGGGCCTACGAGCAGTACTTC.

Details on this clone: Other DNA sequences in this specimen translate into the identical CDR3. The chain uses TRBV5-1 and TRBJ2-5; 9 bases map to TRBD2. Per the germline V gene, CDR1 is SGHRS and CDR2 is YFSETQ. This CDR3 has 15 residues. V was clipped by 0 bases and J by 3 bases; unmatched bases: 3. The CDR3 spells CASSLDVAGEETQYF. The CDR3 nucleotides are TGCGCCAGCAGCTTGGATGTAGCGGGAGAAGAGACCCAGTACTTC.